The T cell receptor (beta chain) under discussion was sequenced for a study of T-cell reconstitution after alpha-beta-depleted transplantation in children (dated by TCRdb to the mid-2010s). General notes on the study: Using TCR repertoire profiling, the study followed T-cell immune reconstitution in a quantitative way in children after TCRalphabeta/CD19-depleted allogeneic hematopoietic cell transplantation. General findings and caveats noted by the study authors: Over the following months the frequencies of hyperexpanded clones went down, and after one year T-cell counts and TCRbeta diversity were mostly credited to newly produced T cells. The apparently early alphabetaT-cell count recovery about two months after transplant was reportedly dependent on only several hundred rapidly expanded clones derived from non-depleted graft cells. The high TCRbeta diversity at day 60 in some patients was ascribed to recipient T cells and intrathymic progenitors that had survived conditioning.

The CDR3 holds 15 amino acids from the cysteine to the phenylalanine. Kept here is only the CDR3 DNA, which spans 45 bases and is read in frame from base 1. Sequences MNHNS (CDR1) and SASEGT (CDR2) are obtained from the germline V gene. Trimming leaves V shorter by 6 bases and J shorter by 8 bases, with the junction holding 10 bases beyond the gene matches. Library generation was performed with PCR. Sequencer: Illumina HiSeq 2500. TCR library preparation used molecular barcoding, with unique molecular identifiers applied to normalize quantification of the TCRbeta repertoire. TCRdb applied fastp at Q25 and MiXCR to the public reads, then kept only in-frame beta chains. Each entry is one CDR3 protein sequence, shown with its most common DNA and genes. This sample comprises more than 200,000 distinct CDR3 sequences, around 25% of them detected only once. The top ten clones comprise roughly 2.5% of the sample.

The table lists this clonotype with a few counts. Its specific antigen is unknown. Qualities for individual bases were not recorded, and no much larger clone is one base off. This specimen's treatment or condition label, per the study, means: allogeneic hematopoietic cell transplantation with graft depleted of TCRalphabeta T cells and CD19 B cells. The transplant recipients were children given TCRalphabeta/CD19-depleted allogeneic hematopoietic cell grafts. The chain links TRBV6-1 with TRBJ1-3; 10 junctional bases match TRBD1. The TCR originated in a girl aged 2-10 years with Fanconi anemia, due to receive a stem cell transplant. The sequenced sample was PBMCs, obtained before TCRalphabeta/CD19-depleted stem cell transplant. CDR3 sequence: CASRTWTGGEDTIYF. The nucleotide sequence is given as TGTGCCAGCAGAACCTGGACAGGGGGGGAGGACACCATATATTTT.